This passage covers 27 T cell receptor beta chains from one sample sequenced in a study of T cell responses to AZD1222 COVID-19 vaccine. Profiling relied on immunoSEQ multiplex PCR, and the TCRdb table lists in-frame clones only, not all of them. The sample consists of around 200,000 clones, more than 75% of them appearing once. The starting material was peripheral blood, obtained on day 0 of AZD1222 vaccination. The receptors stem from an adult in good health.

The chain couples TRBV7-3 to TRBJ2-3; D may be TRBD2 (6 bases). The V and J ends lost 4 bases and 0 bases respectively, with 14 bases between them. The CDR3 has 16 amino acids. Germline lookup yields CDR1 SGHTA and CDR2 FQGTGA. CDR3 in amino acids: CASSYVGGTSTDTQYF. CDR3 nucleotides: TGTGCCAGCAGCTATGTGGGCGGGACTAGCACAGATACGCAGTATTTT.

V usage is TRBV4-1 and J usage is TRBJ1-1; no firm D call. This CDR3 has 15 residues. V was clipped by 0 bases and J by 1 base, with 9 bases between them. The germline CDR1 and CDR2 sequences are MGHRA and YSYEKL. CDR3 sequence: CASSQEGWENTEAFF. CDR3 in DNA: TGCGCCAGCAGCCAAGAGGGGTGGGAGAACACTGAAGCTTTCTTT.

CDR3 residues: CASREGVYNEQFF. CDR3 sequence (DNA): TGCGCCAGCCGGGAGGGGGTCTACAATGAGCAGTTCTTC. V usage is TRBV5-1 and J usage is TRBJ2-1, with 8 bases lining up with TRBD2. This CDR3 contains 13 residues. The J segment lost 3 bases and the V segment lost 7 bases, leaving 3 bases of the junction unmatched. Germline V CDR1 and CDR2: SGHRS, YFSETQ.

This clone appeared once. The rearrangement uses TRBV24-1 and TRBJ2-1, with D possibly TRBD2 on 5 matching bases. Germline CDR1 and CDR2: KGHDR and SFDVKD. The CDR3 spans 19 residues. Trimming removed 2 bases at V and 4 bases at J, with 23 bases between. CDR3 amino acids: CATSDYNKGGLTIYNEQFF. CDR3 coding DNA: TGTGCCACCAGTGATTATAATAAAGGAGGACTGACAATTTACAATGAGCAGTTCTTC.

The chain has TRBV7-9 and TRBJ1-1; D unresolved. The CDR3 extends over 15 amino acids. CDR1 is SEHNR and CDR2 is FQNEAQ in the germline V gene (reference sequence). The V end was cut by 1 base, the J end by 0 bases, with 9 bases between. CDR3 loop: CASSLEPVLNTEAFF. The CDR3 DNA follows: TGTGCCAGCAGCTTAGAACCAGTATTGAACACTGAAGCTTTCTTT.

The table lists this clone with a few counts. This chain links TRBV7-2 with TRBJ1-1; 7 bases align to TRBD1. CDR3 length equals 14 residues. Germline CDR1 and CDR2: SGHTA and FQGNSA. Trimming at V came to 8 bases and at J to 8 bases, leaving 14 bases not matched to a gene. The CDR3 DNA is TGTGCCAGCGGGACAGCTTTTAATCCTTCCGAAGCTTTCTTT. It specifies CASGTAFNPSEAFF.

The chain links TRBV27 to TRBJ2-7; 9 positions match TRBD1. V lost 9 bases, J lost 3 bases, and 6 bases stayed unmatched. CDR1 MNHEY and CDR2 SMNVEV come from the germline V gene (reference sequence). The CDR3 spans 13 residues. The CDR3 DNA is TGTGCCAGTACGGGACAGGGTCTCTACGAGCAGTACTTC. Amino acid sequence: CASTGQGLYEQYF.

This chain joins TRBV5-1 and TRBJ1-1; no clear D. Germline loops: CDR1 SGHRS, CDR2 YFSETQ. The ends were cut back, 0 bases at V and 5 bases at J, with 20 bases in the middle. The CDR3 extends over 17 amino acids. The CDR3 here is CASSLALGRGLRTEAFF. CDR3 coding DNA: TGCGCCAGCAGCTTGGCCCTAGGACGGGGTTTAAGAACTGAAGCTTTCTTT.

The chain joins TRBV2 to TRBJ1-2; D is unresolved. Trimming removed 3 bases from V and 2 bases from J, with 13 bases in between. Germline V gene lookup returns CDR1 SNHLY and CDR2 FYNNEI. This CDR3 is built from 15 residues. The CDR3 loop is CASSEMRTSNYGYTF. CDR3 nucleotides: TGTGCCAGCAGTGAGATGAGGACCTCGAACTATGGCTACACCTTC.

V gene TRBV9 combines with J gene TRBJ2-2; D is ambiguous. CDR1 is SGDLS, CDR2 YYNGEE, per germline. The CDR3 contains 15 residues. V gave up 1 base and J gave up 0 bases, with 7 bases separating them. CDR3 nucleotide sequence: TGTGCCAGCAGCGTACTAGATACGAACACCGGGGAGCTGTTTTTT. Translating it yields CASSVLDTNTGELFF. The complete variable domain, with remaining parts taken from reference TRBV9 and TRBJ2-2, reads DSGVTQTPKHLITATGQRVTLRCSPRSGDLSVYWYQQSLDQGLQFLIQYYNGEERAKGNILERFSAQQFPDLHSELNLSSLELGDSALYFCASSVLDTNTGELFFGEGSRLTVL.

The table lists this clone with a count of one. The rearrangement uses TRBV2 and TRBJ2-3, with D possibly TRBD1 on 5 matching bases. Germline V lookup: CDR1 SNHLY, CDR2 FYNNEI. V was clipped by 4 bases and J by 0 bases, with 8 bases between them. The CDR3 covers 14 residues. The CDR3 coding sequence is TGTGCCAGCAGTGGGACACTCAGCACAGATACGCAGTATTTT. It yields the protein CASSGTLSTDTQYF.

The chain couples TRBV6-5 to TRBJ2-7, with 9 bases that match TRBD2. The CDR3 runs 14 residues. Per the germline V gene, CDR1 is MNHEY and CDR2 is SVGAGI. The trim removed 6 bases at V and 0 bases at J, leaving 3 bases unmatched. CDR3 bases: TGTGCCAGCAGCCTTAGCGGGAGCTCCTACGAGCAGTACTTC. Its protein is CASSLSGSSYEQYF.

This chain uses TRBV7-6 with TRBJ2-3; 12 positions match TRBD1. CDR1 and CDR2 (germline): SGHVS, FNYEAQ. The CDR3 contains 17 residues. Trimming cost V 2 bases and J 4 bases; bases outside gene matches: 7. This CDR3 reads CASSLRLRDRGPDTQYF. As DNA, the CDR3 is TGTGCCAGCAGCTTAAGGCTCCGGGACAGGGGGCCAGATACGCAGTATTTT.

V usage is TRBV3-1 (or the pseudogene TRBV3-2) and J usage is TRBJ1-2; no clear D gene. In germline, CDR1 is LGHDT, CDR2 YNNKEL (reference sequence). The ends were cut back, 6 bases at V and 0 bases at J, with 14 bases in the middle. This CDR3 is built from 15 residues. The CDR3 is CASSFLGRPNYGYTF. The CDR3 DNA is TGTGCCAGCAGTTTTCTCGGACGGCCTAACTATGGCTACACCTTC.

This clone showed up just once. The sample holds other DNA sequences that translate to the same CDR3. The chain has TRBV6-5 and TRBJ2-1; D uncertain. Germline CDR1 is MNHEY and CDR2 is SVGAGI. The CDR3 consists of 11 residues. Trimming left V 7 bases short and J 3 bases short, with 4 bases between. The CDR3 sequence is CASTIYNEQFF. CDR3 in DNA: TGTGCCAGCACCATCTACAATGAGCAGTTCTTC.

The chain links TRBV9 to TRBJ1-4, with unresolved D. Looked up from germline, CDR1 is SGDLS and CDR2 is YYNGEE. Trimming took off 0 bases at V and 8 bases at J, with 11 bases between the two ends. The CDR3 sequence is 14 residues long. CDR3: CASSVGGVGEKLFF. The DNA for the CDR3 is TGTGCCAGCAGCGTAGGTGGGGTAGGCGAAAAACTGTTTTTT.

The DNA of the CDR3 is TGTGCCACCAGTGATCCCCGGACTAGCGGGAGGCCAAAGGGACTCAATGAGCAGTTCTTC. Protein sequence: CATSDPRTSGRPKGLNEQFF. The chain has TRBV24-1 and TRBJ2-1; 14 bases agree with TRBD2. V lost 3 bases and J lost 6; bases outside the gene matches: 15. The CDR3 extends over 20 amino acids. Per germline, CDR1 KGHDR and CDR2 SFDVKD.

CDR3 nucleotide sequence: TGTGCCAGCAGCGCGGGCGGAGGGGTCTGGGGGCAGTACTTC. Protein: CASSAGGGVWGQYF. The chain carries TRBV11-2 and TRBJ2-7; possibly TRBD2 for D (6 bases). Germline values: CDR1 SGHAT, CDR2 FQNNGV. V was cut by 5 bases and J by 9 bases, with 20 bases left in between. CDR3 length: 14 residues.

The V gene is TRBV2, the J gene TRBJ1-2; weak D call: TRBD1 (5 bases). Germline assignment: CDR1 SNHLY and CDR2 FYNNEI. V lost 2 bases and J lost 4, with 11 bases in between. The CDR3 sequence is 14 residues long. The CDR3 here is CASSESRVGYGYTF. The CDR3 nucleotides read TGTGCCAGCAGTGAATCCAGGGTGGGCTATGGCTACACCTTC.

This chain links TRBV7-8 with TRBJ2-5; 12 nucleotides match TRBD2. Germline values: CDR1 SGHVS, CDR2 FQNEAQ. The CDR3 totals 18 residues. With V trimmed by 5 bases and J by 2 bases, 12 bases remained unmatched. CDR3 in DNA: TGTGCCAGCAGCGACCGACTAGCGGGAGAGGGCGGGCAAGAGACCCAGTACTTC. The encoded protein is CASSDRLAGEGGQETQYF.

The chain uses TRBV6-4 and TRBJ1-4; the D is unclear. Germline V gene data show CDR1 as MRHNA and CDR2 as SNTAGT. Trimming shortened V by 9 bases and J by 5 bases, and 13 bases separated the two germline ends. The CDR3 consists of 13 residues. The CDR3 loop is CASRAGGNEKLFF. In DNA, the CDR3 is TGTGCCAGTCGAGCCGGAGGAAATGAAAAACTGTTTTTT.

This clone was recorded once. The chain joins TRBV6-5 to TRBJ1-1; D is unclear. The CDR3 consists of 12 residues. Germline CDR1 and CDR2: MNHEY and SVGAGI. With 7 bases removed from V and 5 bases from J, the gap between germline ends came to 11 bases. This CDR3 reads CASTVLRTEAFF. The CDR3 bases are TGTGCCAGCACTGTCTTACGGACTGAAGCTTTCTTT.

The CDR3 sequence is CASSSRMGIQYF. The CDR3 nucleotides read TGTGCCAGCAGCTCAAGGATGGGCATTCAGTACTTC. The rearrangement joins TRBV6-2 or TRBV6-3 to TRBJ2-4; no clear D gene. The CDR3 contains 12 residues. Germline CDR1 reads MNHEY; CDR2 reads SVGEGT. The V gene lost 6 bases and the J gene lost 9 bases, with 12 bases spanning the gap.

V and J are TRBV3-1 (or the pseudogene TRBV3-2) and TRBJ1-1; D is unresolved. Germline V gene lookup returns CDR1 LGHDT and CDR2 YNNKEL (reference sequence). With 5 bases removed from V and 1 base from J, the gap between germline ends came to 8 bases. The CDR3 consists of 13 residues. CDR3 in DNA: TGTGCCAGCAGCATTAATACGAACACTGAAGCTTTCTTT. Encoded protein: CASSINTNTEAFF.

The gene calls are TRBV7-9 and TRBJ1-2, with TRBD1 identical over 7 bases. The CDR3 covers 14 residues. The trim removed 5 bases at V and 6 bases at J, leaving 9 bases unmatched. From germline, CDR1 is SEHNR and CDR2 FQNEAQ (reference sequence). CDR3 in DNA: TGTGCCAGCAGCACCCCAGGGACAGACGATGGCTACACCTTC. As protein: CASSTPGTDDGYTF.

This clone showed up just a few times. The sample carries other DNA sequences with the same CDR3. The chain uses TRBV5-1 and TRBJ2-2, with 7 nucleotides matching TRBD2. V shed 0 bases and J 6 bases; nucleotides not matched to a gene: 2. Germline V CDR1 and CDR2: SGHRS, YFSETQ. CDR3 length: 14 amino acids. This CDR3 is CASSLAGGAGELFF. As DNA, the CDR3 is TGCGCCAGCAGCTTGGCGGGGGGTGCCGGGGAGCTGTTTTTT. The full variable domain, completed using reference TRBV5-1 and TRBJ2-2, is KAGVTQTPRYLIKTRGQQVTLSCSPISGHRSVSWYQQTPGQGLQFLFEYFSETQRNKGNFPGRFSGRQFSNSRSEMNVSTLELGDSALYLCASSLAGGAGELFFGEGSRLTVL.

This clone was seen a single time. Germline is not matched at one junction end, which may reflect a read error. The chain is built from TRBV6-1 and TRBJ2-7; no definite D call. The CDR3 spans 14 residues. CDR1 is MNHNS, CDR2 SASEGT, per germline. The chain's CDR3 is CASREGGDTYEQYF. CDR3 sequence (DNA): TGTGCCAGCAGGGAAGGTGGGGATACCTACGAGCAGTACTTC.